The clone carrying this T cell receptor (beta chain) was observed a single time. The source of the sample is a study of T cell responses to AZD1222 COVID-19 vaccine. Germline values: CDR1 PRHDT, CDR2 FYEKMQ (reference sequence). The V end lost 5 bases, the J end lost 4 bases, and 12 bases lay between the germline ends. The CDR3 length is 14 residues. The repertoire was sequenced with immunoSEQ multiplex PCR; TCRdb's copy has only in-frame clones and lacks some. The table has tens of thousands of clones, approximately 91% seen once. The sequence came from an adult in good health. This chain joins TRBV13 and TRBJ1-3; D is possibly TRBD1 (6 bases). The sequenced sample was peripheral blood, obtained on day 0 of AZD1222 vaccination. The CDR3 protein is CASSIRGGGNTIYF. The CDR3 bases are TGTGCCAGCAGCATCCGAGGGGGAGGAAACACCATATATTTT.